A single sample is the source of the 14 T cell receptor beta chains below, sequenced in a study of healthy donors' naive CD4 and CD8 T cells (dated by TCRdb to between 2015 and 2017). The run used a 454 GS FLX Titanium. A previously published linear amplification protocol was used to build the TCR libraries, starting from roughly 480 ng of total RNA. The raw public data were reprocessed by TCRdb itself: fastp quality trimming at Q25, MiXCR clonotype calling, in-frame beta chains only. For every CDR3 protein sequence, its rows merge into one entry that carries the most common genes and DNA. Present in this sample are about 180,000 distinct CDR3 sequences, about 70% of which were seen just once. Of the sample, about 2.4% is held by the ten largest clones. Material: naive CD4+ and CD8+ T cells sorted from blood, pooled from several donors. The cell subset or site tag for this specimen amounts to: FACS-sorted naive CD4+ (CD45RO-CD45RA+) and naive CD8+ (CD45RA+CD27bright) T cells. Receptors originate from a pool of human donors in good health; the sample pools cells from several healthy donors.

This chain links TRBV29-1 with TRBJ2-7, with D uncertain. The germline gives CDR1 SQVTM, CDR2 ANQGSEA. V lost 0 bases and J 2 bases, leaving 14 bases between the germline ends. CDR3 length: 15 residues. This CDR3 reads CSVEESGSQTYEQYF. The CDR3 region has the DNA TGCAGCGTTGAAGAGTCCGGGTCTCAGACCTACGAGCAGTACTTC.

The CDR3 DNA is TGTGCCAGTACCACCAAGGCAAATCCGGCAAGTTTTGGAAACACCATATATTTT. Its translation is CASTTKANPASFGNTIYF. The rearrangement joins TRBV19 to TRBJ1-3; D gene unclear. With 7 bases removed from V and 3 bases from J, the gap between germline ends came to 25 bases. This CDR3 is built from 18 residues. Looked up from germline, CDR1 is LNHDA and CDR2 is SQIVND (reference sequence).

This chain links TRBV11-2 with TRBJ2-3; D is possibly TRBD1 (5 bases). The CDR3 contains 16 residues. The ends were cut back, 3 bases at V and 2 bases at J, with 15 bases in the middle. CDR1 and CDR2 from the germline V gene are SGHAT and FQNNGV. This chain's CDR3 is CASSLGQPSTTDTQYF. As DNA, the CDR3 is TGTGCCAGCAGCTTGGGGCAACCCTCGACCACAGATACGCAGTATTTT.

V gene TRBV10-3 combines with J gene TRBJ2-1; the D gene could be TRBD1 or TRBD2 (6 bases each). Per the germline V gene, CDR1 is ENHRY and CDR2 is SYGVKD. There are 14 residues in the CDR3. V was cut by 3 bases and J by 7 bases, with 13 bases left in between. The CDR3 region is CAISDQGGLNEQFF. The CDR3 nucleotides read TGTGCCATCAGTGATCAAGGGGGGCTGAATGAGCAGTTCTTC.

The CDR3 DNA reads as TGTGCCAGCAGATGGACAGGGGGCTCCTATGGCTACACCTTC. Translation gives CASRWTGGSYGYTF. The chain uses TRBV6-2 or TRBV6-3 and TRBJ1-2; 11 positions agree with TRBD1. CDR3 length equals 14 residues. The germline CDR1 and CDR2 sequences are MNHEY and SVGEGT. V lost 6 bases, J lost 4 bases, and 4 bases stayed unmatched.

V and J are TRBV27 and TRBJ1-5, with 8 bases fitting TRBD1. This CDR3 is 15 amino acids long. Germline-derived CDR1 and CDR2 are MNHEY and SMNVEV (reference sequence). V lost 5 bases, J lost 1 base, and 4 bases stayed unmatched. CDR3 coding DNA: TGTGCCAGCAGTCGTGGACAGGGAAGCAATCAGCCCCAGCATTTT. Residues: CASSRGQGSNQPQHF.

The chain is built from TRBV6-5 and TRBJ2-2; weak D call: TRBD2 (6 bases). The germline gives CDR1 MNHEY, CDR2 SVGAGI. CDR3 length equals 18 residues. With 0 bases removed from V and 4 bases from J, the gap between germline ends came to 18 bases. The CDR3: CASSYSGAWAGSTGELFF. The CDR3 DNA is TGTGCCAGCAGTTACTCGGGCGCCTGGGCCGGGAGCACCGGGGAGCTGTTTTTT.

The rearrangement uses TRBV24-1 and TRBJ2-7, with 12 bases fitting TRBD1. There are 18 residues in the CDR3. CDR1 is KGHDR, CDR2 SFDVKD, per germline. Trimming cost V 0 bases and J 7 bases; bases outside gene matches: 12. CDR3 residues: CATSDLLPGQGAIGEQYF. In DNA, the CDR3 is TGTGCCACCAGTGATTTGCTCCCGGGACAGGGGGCCATCGGTGAGCAGTACTTC.

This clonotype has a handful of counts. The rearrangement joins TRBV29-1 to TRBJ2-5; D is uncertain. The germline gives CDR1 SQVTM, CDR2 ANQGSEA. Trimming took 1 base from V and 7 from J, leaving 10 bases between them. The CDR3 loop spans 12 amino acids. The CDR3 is CSVEVVSGTQYF. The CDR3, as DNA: TGCAGCGTTGAAGTGGTATCTGGGACCCAGTACTTC.

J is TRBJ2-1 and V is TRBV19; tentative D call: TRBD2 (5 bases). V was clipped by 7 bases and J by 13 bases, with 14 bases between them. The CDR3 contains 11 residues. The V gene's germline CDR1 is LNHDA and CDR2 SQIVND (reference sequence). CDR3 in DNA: TGTGCCAGTAAAGTCGGGTCTAGCCAGTTCTTC. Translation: CASKVGSSQFF.

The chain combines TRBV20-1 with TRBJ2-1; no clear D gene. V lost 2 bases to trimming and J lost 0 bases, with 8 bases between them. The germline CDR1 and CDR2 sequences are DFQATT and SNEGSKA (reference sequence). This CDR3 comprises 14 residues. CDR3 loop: CSARRPDSYNEQFF. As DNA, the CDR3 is TGCAGTGCTAGACGGCCAGACTCCTACAATGAGCAGTTCTTC.

The CDR3: CASSYSMKTVPYTF. The CDR3 region has the DNA TGTGCCAGCAGTTACTCGATGAAGACAGTTCCGTACACCTTC. The chain links TRBV6-2 or TRBV6-3 to TRBJ1-2; tentatively, D is TRBD1 (5 bases). This CDR3 spans 14 amino acids. V lost 0 bases and J lost 11, with 16 bases in between. The V gene's germline CDR1 is MNHEY and CDR2 SVGEGT.

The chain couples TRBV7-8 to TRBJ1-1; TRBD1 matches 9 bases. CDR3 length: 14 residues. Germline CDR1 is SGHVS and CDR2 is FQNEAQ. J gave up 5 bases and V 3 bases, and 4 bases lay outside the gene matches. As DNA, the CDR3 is TGTGCCAGCAGCTTCGGACAGGGGCGGACTGAAGCTTTCTTT. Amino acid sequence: CASSFGQGRTEAFF.

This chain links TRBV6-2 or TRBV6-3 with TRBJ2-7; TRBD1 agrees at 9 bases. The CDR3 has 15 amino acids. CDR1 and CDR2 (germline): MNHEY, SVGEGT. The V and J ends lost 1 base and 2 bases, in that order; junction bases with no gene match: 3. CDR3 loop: CASSYFWDRAYEQYF. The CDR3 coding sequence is TGTGCCAGCAGTTACTTTTGGGACAGGGCCTACGAGCAGTACTTC.